The clone carrying this TCR beta chain has only a few counts. What it recognizes is unknown. The investigators amplified TCR beta CDR3 regions from RNA transcripts. HTBI primers were the set used in a first-round RT-PCR of the TCR CDR3. TCRdb re-analysed the multiplex PCR reads in MiXCR, keeping a single row per CDR3 protein. The sample has hundreds of thousands of distinct CDR3 sequences; roughly 14% are singletons. V dropped 2 bases and J dropped 1; count of bases not matched to a gene: 2. This CDR3 region has 15 residues. Germline CDR1 reads MNHEY; CDR2 reads SVGAGI. The sample comes from a study of T cells in Graves' hyperthyroidism and ophthalmopathy. General study findings and limits: Prediction of ophthalmopathy progression came a median approximately 6 months pre-onset.

What was sequenced was blood. This clonotype originated in a man aged 18 to 29 with Graves' ophthalmopathy. This chain uses TRBV6-5 with TRBJ1-5; 7 bases fit TRBD1. The CDR3 DNA reads TGTGCCAGCAGTTACCCGGGACAGAGCAATCAGCCCCAGCATTTT. This gives the protein CASSYPGQSNQPQHF.